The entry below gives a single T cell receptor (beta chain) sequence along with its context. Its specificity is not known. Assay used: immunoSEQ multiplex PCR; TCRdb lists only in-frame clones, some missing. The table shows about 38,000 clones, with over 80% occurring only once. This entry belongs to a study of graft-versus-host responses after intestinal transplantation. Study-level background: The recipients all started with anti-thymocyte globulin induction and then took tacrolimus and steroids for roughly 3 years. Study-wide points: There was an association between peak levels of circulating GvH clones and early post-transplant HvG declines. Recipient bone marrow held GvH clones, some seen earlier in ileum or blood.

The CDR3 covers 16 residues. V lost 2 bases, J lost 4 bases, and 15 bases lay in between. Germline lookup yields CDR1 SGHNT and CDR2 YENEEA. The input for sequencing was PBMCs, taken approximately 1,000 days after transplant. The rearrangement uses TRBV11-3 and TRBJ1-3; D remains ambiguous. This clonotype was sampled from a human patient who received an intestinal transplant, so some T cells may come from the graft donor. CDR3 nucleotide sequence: TGTGCCAGCAGCTTACGGATTTCTCGTTCGGGAAACACCATATATTTT. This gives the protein CASSLRISRSGNTIYF.